What follows describes a single T cell receptor beta chain. Its antigen is not identified. The use of a sample-barcoded 5' primer and a J-beta primer mix characterized a second PCR of about 6 to 11 cycles. TCRdb redid the calling of the 5' RACE reads with MiXCR, one entry per CDR3 protein. Here the sample spans hundreds of thousands of distinct CDR3 sequences, 20% to 25% being singletons. This CDR3 has 16 residues. Germline V CDR1 and CDR2: LGHDT, YNNKEL (reference sequence). V shed 4 bases, J shed 0 bases, and the junction held 3 bases outside the gene matches. This sample stems from a study of blood T cells in healthy people across ages. The study's findings and limits: As age increased, TCR beta diversity per million T cells fell in a roughly linear fashion.

Another study also made use of these data, one on T cells of mothers and their children.

J is TRBJ2-5 and V is TRBV3-1; 12 bases align to TRBD2. Sequencing was performed on blood. This TCR was recovered from a boy between 10 and 17 years old in good health. The DNA of the CDR3 is TGTGCCAGCAGCCCAGGACTAGCGGGGAACCAAGAGACCCAGTACTTC. Encoded protein: CASSPGLAGNQETQYF.